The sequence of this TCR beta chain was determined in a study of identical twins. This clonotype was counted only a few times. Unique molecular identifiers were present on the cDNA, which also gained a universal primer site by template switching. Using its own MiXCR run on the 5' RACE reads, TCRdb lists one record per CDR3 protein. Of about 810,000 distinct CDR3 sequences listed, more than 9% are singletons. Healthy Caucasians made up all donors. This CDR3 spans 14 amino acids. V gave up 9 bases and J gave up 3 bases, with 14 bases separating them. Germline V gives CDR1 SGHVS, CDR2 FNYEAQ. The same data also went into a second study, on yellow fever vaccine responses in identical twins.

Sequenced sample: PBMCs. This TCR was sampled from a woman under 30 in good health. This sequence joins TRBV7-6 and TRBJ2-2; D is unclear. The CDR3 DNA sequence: TGTGCCAGTCTAAAGGGCAGATACACCGGGGAGCTGTTTTTT. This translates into CASLKGRYTGELFF.